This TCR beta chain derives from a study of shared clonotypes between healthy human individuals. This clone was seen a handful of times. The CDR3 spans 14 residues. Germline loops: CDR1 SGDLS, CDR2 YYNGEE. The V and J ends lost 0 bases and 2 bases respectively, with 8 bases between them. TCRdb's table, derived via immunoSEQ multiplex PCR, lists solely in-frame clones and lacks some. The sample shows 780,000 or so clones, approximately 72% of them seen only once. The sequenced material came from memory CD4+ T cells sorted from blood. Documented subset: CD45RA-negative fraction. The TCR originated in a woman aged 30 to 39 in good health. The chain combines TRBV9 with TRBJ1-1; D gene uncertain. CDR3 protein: CASSVGADNTEAFF. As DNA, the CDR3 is TGTGCCAGCAGCGTAGGGGCAGATAACACTGAAGCTTTCTTT.